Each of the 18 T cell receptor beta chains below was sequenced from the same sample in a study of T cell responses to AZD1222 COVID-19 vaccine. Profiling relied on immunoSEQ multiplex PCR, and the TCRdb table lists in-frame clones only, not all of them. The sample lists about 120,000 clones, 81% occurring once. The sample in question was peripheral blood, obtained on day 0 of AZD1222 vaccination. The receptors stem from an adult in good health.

CDR3 in DNA: TGTGCCAGCAGCCGAGAGACCCTCGGAAACACCATATATTTT. Translating gives CASSRETLGNTIYF. J is TRBJ1-3 and V is TRBV6-2 or TRBV6-3; D is ambiguous. The germline V and J ends were trimmed by 6 bases and 4 bases, with 13 bases remaining between them. This CDR3 spans 14 amino acids. The germline V gene has CDR1 MNHEY and CDR2 SVGEGT.

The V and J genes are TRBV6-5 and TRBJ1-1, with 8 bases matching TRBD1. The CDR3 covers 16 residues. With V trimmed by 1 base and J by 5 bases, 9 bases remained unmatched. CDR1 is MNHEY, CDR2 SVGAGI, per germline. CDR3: CASSYLQGGSRTEAFF. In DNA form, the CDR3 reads TGTGCCAGCAGTTACTTACAGGGGGGGAGTCGGACTGAAGCTTTCTTT.

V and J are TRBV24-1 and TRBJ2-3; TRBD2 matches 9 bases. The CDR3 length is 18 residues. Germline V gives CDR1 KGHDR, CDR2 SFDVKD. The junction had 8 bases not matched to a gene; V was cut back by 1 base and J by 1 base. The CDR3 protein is CATSDFGTSSGGTDTQYF. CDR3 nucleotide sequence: TGTGCCACCAGTGATTTCGGGACTAGCAGCGGCGGCACAGATACGCAGTATTTT.

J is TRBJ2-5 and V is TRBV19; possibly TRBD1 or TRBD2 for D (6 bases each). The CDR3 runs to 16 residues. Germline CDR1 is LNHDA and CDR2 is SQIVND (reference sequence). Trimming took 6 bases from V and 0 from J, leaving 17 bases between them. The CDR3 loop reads CASRMGLGGNQETQYF. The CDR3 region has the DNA TGTGCCAGTAGGATGGGGCTGGGGGGCAACCAAGAGACCCAGTACTTC.

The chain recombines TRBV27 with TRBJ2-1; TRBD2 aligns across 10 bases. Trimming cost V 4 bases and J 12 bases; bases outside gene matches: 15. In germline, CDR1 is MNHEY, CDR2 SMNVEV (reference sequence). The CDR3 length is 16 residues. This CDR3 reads CASSSIAGGPFEVQFF. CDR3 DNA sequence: TGTGCCAGCAGTTCAATAGCGGGGGGCCCTTTTGAAGTGCAGTTCTTC.

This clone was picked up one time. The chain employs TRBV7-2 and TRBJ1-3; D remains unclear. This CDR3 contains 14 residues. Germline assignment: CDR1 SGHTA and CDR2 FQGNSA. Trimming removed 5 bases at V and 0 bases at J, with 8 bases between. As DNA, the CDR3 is TGTGCCAGCAGCCTCCCCTCCTCTGGAAACACCATATATTTT. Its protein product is CASSLPSSGNTIYF.

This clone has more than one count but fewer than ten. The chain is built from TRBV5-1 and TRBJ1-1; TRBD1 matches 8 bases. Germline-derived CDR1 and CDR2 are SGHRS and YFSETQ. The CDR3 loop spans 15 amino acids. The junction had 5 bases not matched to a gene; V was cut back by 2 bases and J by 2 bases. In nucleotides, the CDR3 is TGCGCCAGCAGCTTCCAGGGGGCGCAAAACACTGAAGCTTTCTTT. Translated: CASSFQGAQNTEAFF.

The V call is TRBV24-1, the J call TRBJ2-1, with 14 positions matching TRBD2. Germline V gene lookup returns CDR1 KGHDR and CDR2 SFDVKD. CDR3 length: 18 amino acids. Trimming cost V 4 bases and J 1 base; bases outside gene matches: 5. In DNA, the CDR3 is TGTGCCACCAGTGACGGGACTAGCGGGAGAGGTTCCTACAATGAGCAGTTCTTC. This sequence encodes CATSDGTSGRGSYNEQFF.

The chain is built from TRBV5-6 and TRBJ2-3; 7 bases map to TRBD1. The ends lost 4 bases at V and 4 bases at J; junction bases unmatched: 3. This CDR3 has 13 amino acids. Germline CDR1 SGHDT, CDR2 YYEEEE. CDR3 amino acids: CASSTGQSDTQYF. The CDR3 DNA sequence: TGTGCCAGCAGCACGGGACAGTCAGATACGCAGTATTTT.

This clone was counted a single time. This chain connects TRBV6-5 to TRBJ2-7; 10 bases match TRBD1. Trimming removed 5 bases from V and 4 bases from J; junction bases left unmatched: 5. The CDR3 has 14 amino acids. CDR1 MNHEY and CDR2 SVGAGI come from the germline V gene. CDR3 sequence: CASSTGTGVYEQYF. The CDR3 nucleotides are TGTGCCAGCAGTACCGGGACAGGGGTTTACGAGCAGTACTTC.

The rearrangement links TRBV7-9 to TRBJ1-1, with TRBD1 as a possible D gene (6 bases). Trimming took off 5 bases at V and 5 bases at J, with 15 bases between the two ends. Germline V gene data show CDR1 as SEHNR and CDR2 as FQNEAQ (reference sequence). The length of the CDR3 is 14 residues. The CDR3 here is CASSQVGQGTEAFF. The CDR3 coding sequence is TGTGCCAGCAGCCAGGTGGGGCAGGGGACTGAAGCTTTCTTT.

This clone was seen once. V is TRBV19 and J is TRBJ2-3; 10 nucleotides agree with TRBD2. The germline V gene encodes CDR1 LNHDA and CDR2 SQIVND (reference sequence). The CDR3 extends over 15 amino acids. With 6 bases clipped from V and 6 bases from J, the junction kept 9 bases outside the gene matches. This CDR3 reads CASSPGLAERDTQYF. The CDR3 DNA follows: TGTGCCAGTAGCCCCGGACTAGCGGAGAGGGATACGCAGTATTTT.

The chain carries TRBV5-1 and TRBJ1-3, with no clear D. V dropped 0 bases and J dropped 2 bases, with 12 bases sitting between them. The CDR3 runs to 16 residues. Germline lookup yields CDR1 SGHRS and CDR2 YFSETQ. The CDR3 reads CASSLGPVGTGNTIYF. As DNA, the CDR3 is TGCGCCAGCAGCTTGGGACCGGTAGGGACTGGAAACACCATATATTTT.

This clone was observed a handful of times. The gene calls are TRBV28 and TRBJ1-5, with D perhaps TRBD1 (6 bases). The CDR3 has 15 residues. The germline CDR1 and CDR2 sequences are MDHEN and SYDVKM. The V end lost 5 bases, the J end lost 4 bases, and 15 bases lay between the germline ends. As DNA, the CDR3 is TGTGCCAGCAGTCCCCGGGCAGGGGCTAATCAGCCCCAGCATTTT. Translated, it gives CASSPRAGANQPQHF.

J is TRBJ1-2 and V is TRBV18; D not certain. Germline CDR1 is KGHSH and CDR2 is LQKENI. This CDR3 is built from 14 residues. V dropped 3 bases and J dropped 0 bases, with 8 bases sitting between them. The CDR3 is CASSPDVANYGYTF. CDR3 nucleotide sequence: TGTGCCAGCTCACCGGACGTAGCTAACTATGGCTACACCTTC.

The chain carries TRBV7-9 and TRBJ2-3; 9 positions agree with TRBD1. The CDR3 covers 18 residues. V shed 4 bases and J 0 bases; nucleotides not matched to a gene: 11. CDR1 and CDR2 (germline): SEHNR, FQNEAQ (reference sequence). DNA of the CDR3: TGTGCCAGCAGCTCCACAAGGCGGGACAGGGCTAGCACAGATACGCAGTATTTT. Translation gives CASSSTRRDRASTDTQYF.

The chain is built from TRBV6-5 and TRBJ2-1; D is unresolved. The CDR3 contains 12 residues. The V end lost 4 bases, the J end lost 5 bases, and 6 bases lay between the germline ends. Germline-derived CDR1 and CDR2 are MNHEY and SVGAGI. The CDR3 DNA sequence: TGTGCCAGCAGTTCGCTGAACAATGAGCAGTTCTTC. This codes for CASSSLNNEQFF.

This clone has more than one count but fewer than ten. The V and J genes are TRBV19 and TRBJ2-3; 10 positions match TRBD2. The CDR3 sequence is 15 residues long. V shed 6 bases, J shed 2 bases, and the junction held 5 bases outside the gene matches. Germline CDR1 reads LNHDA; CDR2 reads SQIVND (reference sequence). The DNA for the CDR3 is TGTGCCAGTAGAAAACTAGCGGGGTCCACAGATACGCAGTATTTT. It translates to CASRKLAGSTDTQYF.